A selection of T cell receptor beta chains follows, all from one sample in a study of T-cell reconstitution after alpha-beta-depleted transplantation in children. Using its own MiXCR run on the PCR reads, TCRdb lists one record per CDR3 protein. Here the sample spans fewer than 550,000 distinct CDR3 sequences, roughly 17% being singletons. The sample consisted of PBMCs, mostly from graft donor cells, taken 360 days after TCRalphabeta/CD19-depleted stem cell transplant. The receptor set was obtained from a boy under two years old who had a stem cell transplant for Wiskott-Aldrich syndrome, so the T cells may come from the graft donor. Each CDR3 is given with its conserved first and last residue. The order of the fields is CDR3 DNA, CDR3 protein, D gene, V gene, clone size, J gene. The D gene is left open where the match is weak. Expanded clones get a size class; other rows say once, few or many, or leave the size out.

TGTGCCATCAGTGAGTCGGTCCTCGGAGATACGCAGTATTTT,CAISESVLGDTQYF,.,TRBV10-3,few,TRBJ2-3
TGTGCCAGCTCACCACCGGTCCAGGGGCGTAGGGCTGGGGCCAACGTCCTGACTTTC,CASSPPVQGRRAGANVLTF,.,TRBV18,few,TRBJ2-6
TGCGCCAGCAGCCCTCAGTCTTGGAATGAGCAGTTCTTC,CASSPQSWNEQFF,.,TRBV5-1,.,TRBJ2-1
TGTACCAGCTCACCCGGGACCGGGGGACTCTACGAGCAGTACTTC,CTSSPGTGGLYEQYF,.,TRBV18,once,TRBJ2-7
TGTGCCAGCAGGCGCGTTCCGGACTCCAGCTCTGGAAACACCATATATTTT,CASRRVPDSSSGNTIYF,.,TRBV7-9,few,TRBJ1-3
TGTGCTCACTCACCCTCTCTAGCGGGGGGGTCCGATGGCACCGGGGAGCTGTTTTTT,CAHSPSLAGGSDGTGELFF,TRBD2,TRBV10-3,.,TRBJ2-2
TGCGCCAGCAGCCAAGACAGGGTTAGGTGGGCCGGGGAGCTGTTTTTT,CASSQDRVRWAGELFF,.,TRBV4-3,.,TRBJ2-2
TGTGCCAGCTCACCAAAATCCAATGCGCGGCGGAGCACAGATACGCAGTATTTT,CASSPKSNARRSTDTQYF,.,TRBV18,.,TRBJ2-3
TGTGCCAGCAGCTTATCTAGGACCTACGAGCAGTACTTC,CASSLSRTYEQYF,.,TRBV11-2,few,TRBJ2-7
TGTGCCAGCAGTGCGAAGGTTAGGGAAAAACTGTTTTTT,CASSAKVREKLFF,.,TRBV6-1,few,TRBJ1-4
TGTGCCACAAAGAGGAGGACCTACGAGCAGTACTTC,CATKRRTYEQYF,.,TRBV6-2/TRBV6-3,few,TRBJ2-7
TGTGCCAGCAGTCCAGGATTGGGCGGGGAGCTGTTTTTT,CASSPGLGGELFF,.,TRBV6-5,many,TRBJ2-2
TGTGCCAGCAGACCCGGGCTGAGGGTCGAGCAGTACTTC,CASRPGLRVEQYF,.,TRBV6-2/TRBV6-3,.,TRBJ2-7
TGTGCCAGCAGCTTAGGCCATTCACCCCTCCACTTT,CASSLGHSPLHF,.,TRBV11-2,few,TRBJ1-6
TGTGCCAGCAGCTTTTGGGTGAGCTCCTACAATGAGCAGTTCTTC,CASSFWVSSYNEQFF,.,TRBV5-5,.,TRBJ2-1
TGTGCCATCAGTGAGCCACGGGGACAGGAAACAGATACGCAGTATTTT,CAISEPRGQETDTQYF,TRBD1,TRBV10-3,.,TRBJ2-3
TGTGCCAGCAGCTCCGCTTCCCACCCCTACGAGCAGTACTTC,CASSSASHPYEQYF,.,TRBV13,few,TRBJ2-7
TGTGCCAGCAGTCGCCGGGCCTCAACCTACGAGCAGTACTTC,CASSRRASTYEQYF,.,TRBV12-3/TRBV12-4,few,TRBJ2-7
TGTGCCAGCTCACAGAGGACAGGGGTGGTCTACGAGCAGTACTTC,CASSQRTGVVYEQYF,TRBD1,TRBV18,few,TRBJ2-7
TGCGCCAGCAGCCCCGGGACTAGCGGGAAGTACTTC,CASSPGTSGKYF,TRBD2,TRBV5-1,few,TRBJ2-7
TGCAGCGTGAAAGGGACAGGGGTAACTAGCGGGAAGAGGGATACGCAGTATTTT,CSVKGTGVTSGKRDTQYF,.,TRBV29-1,few,TRBJ2-3
TGTGCCAGCCGCATTCGTGGGGTAGAGAACACTGAAGCTTTCTTT,CASRIRGVENTEAFF,.,TRBV4-2,few,TRBJ1-1
TGCGCCAGCAGCTTGGATCCCGGACTAGCGGGAGTAACGTACGAGCAGTACTTC,CASSLDPGLAGVTYEQYF,TRBD2,TRBV5-1,.,TRBJ2-7
TGCGCCAGCAAGTTCGGGGCCTGGGAGACCCAGTACTTC,CASKFGAWETQYF,.,TRBV5-1,.,TRBJ2-5
TGTGCCAGCAGCCAGCCGGCGGGGGGGCCTATTGAGCAGTTCTTC,CASSQPAGGPIEQFF,TRBD2,TRBV4-2,many,TRBJ2-1
TGTGCCAGCAGCTTGAACAGAAGGGTGGGGGAGCAGTACTTC,CASSLNRRVGEQYF,.,TRBV5-6,.,TRBJ2-7
TGCAGTGGCGACCCGGGACTTACGAAATGGCCCGCGCAGTATTTT,CSGDPGLTKWPAQYF,.,TRBV20-1,.,TRBJ2-3
TGCGCCAGCAGCTTGTCGGCCCCTCGAAAACAGGAAAAACTGTTTTTT,CASSLSAPRKQEKLFF,.,TRBV5-1,.,TRBJ1-4
TGCAGCCCGCCGGGACACTACGAGCAGTACTTC,CSPPGHYEQYF,.,TRBV29-1,few,TRBJ2-7
TGTGCCATCAGTGAGTTGACAGGGGGCTTATACAATGAGCAGTTCTTC,CAISELTGGLYNEQFF,TRBD1,TRBV10-3,many,TRBJ2-1
TGTGCCAGCTCACCACCTGAAACCTACGAGCAGTACTTC,CASSPPETYEQYF,.,TRBV18,many,TRBJ2-7
TGCGCCAGCAGCTTCGGTGGGGATAACTATGGCTACACCTTC,CASSFGGDNYGYTF,.,TRBV5-1,.,TRBJ1-2
TGCAGTGCTGCAAGAGAGCCCAGACTGTACAATGAGCAGTTCTTC,CSAAREPRLYNEQFF,.,TRBV20-1,.,TRBJ2-1
TGCAGCGCCCGACCGGGCGCCCTGATGGATGGCTACACCTTC,CSARPGALMDGYTF,.,TRBV29-1,few,TRBJ1-2
TGTGCCAGCAGCTTCTCCCCGGGACTGATGACCTACGAGCAGTACTTC,CASSFSPGLMTYEQYF,.,TRBV5-5,.,TRBJ2-7
TGCAGTGCTCCAAGACAGGGACGCTCCTACAATGAGCAGTTCTTC,CSAPRQGRSYNEQFF,TRBD1,TRBV20-1,.,TRBJ2-1
TGTGCCACCAGCAGAGAGGGAACAGGCTATGGCTACACCTTC,CATSREGTGYGYTF,.,TRBV15,.,TRBJ1-2
TGCAGTGCTAGAGATTGGTTGACCGTGGGGACCAAAGAGACCCAGTACTTC,CSARDWLTVGTKETQYF,.,TRBV20-1,few,TRBJ2-5
TGCAGCGTTGAAGATCTGACAAGAAGGAATGAGCAGTTCTTC,CSVEDLTRRNEQFF,.,TRBV29-1,.,TRBJ2-1
TGTGCCAGCAGCCATTCTGGACGCAAACTGTTTTTT,CASSHSGRKLFF,.,TRBV3-1,few,TRBJ1-4
TGTGCCAGCTCACCAGACATCCACCCCACCTACGAGCAGTACTTC,CASSPDIHPTYEQYF,.,TRBV18,few,TRBJ2-7
TGTGCCACCAGTGATTACGACCCCGGGTCCGGGGAGCTGTTTTTT,CATSDYDPGSGELFF,.,TRBV24-1,few,TRBJ2-2
TGCGCCAGCAGCAGGAACGGTCGCACAGATACGCAGTATTTT,CASSRNGRTDTQYF,.,TRBV5-1,.,TRBJ2-3
TGTGCCATCAGTGAGTTCGACGGCGCCACTGAGCAGTTCTTC,CAISEFDGATEQFF,.,TRBV10-3,.,TRBJ2-1
TGTGCCAGCAGCTTGATTCTACTCAGCTCCTACAATGAGCAGTTCTTC,CASSLILLSSYNEQFF,.,TRBV5-6,few,TRBJ2-1
TGCGCCAGCAGCTGGACTTGGACTAGCGGGAGGAGTAGCTCCTACAATGAGCAGTTCTTC,CASSWTWTSGRSSSYNEQFF,TRBD2,TRBV5-1,few,TRBJ2-1
TGCAGTGCTAGAGATCCGAACCCCCCGGTCTACCAAGAGACCCAGTACTTC,CSARDPNPPVYQETQYF,.,TRBV20-1,.,TRBJ2-5
TGTGCCACCAGTGAAAGCGGGTCTAGCACAGATACGCAGTATTTT,CATSESGSSTDTQYF,.,TRBV24-1,many,TRBJ2-3
TGCGCCAGCAGCTTGGGGATTATGGGACAAAGCACAGATACGCAGTATTTT,CASSLGIMGQSTDTQYF,.,TRBV5-1,.,TRBJ2-3
TGTGCCAGCAGTTTTTTTGGGACAGGAGGCACAGATACGCAGTATTTT,CASSFFGTGGTDTQYF,TRBD1,TRBV28,.,TRBJ2-3
TGCGCCAGCAGCTGGGGGAAAGGGTACAATGAGCAGTTCTTC,CASSWGKGYNEQFF,.,TRBV5-1,.,TRBJ2-1
TGTGCCAGCAGTTTATTAGGGAAGGGACAGTCTTATGGCTACACCTTC,CASSLLGKGQSYGYTF,TRBD1,TRBV27,few,TRBJ1-2
TGTGCCAGCAGTGGGGCGGCTTCCTACGAGCAGTACTTC,CASSGAASYEQYF,.,TRBV2,.,TRBJ2-7